Described below is a single TCR beta chain sequence and its context. This CDR3 spans 12 amino acids. The V gene's germline CDR1 is LNHDA and CDR2 SQIVND (reference sequence). Trimming removed 6 bases at V and 9 bases at J, with 12 bases between. The sample originates from a study of T cell changes during pregnancy in multiple sclerosis. Assay used: immunoSEQ multiplex PCR; TCRdb lists only in-frame clones, some missing. The data contain approximately 92,000 clones, approximately 93% of them singletons. The rearrangement uses TRBV19 and TRBJ2-1; a weak D match, TRBD2 (6 bases). This clonotype was sampled from a female donor with multiple sclerosis, enrolled in a pregnancy study. This sample comprised peripheral blood, obtained after pregnancy. DNA of the CDR3: TGTGCCAGTAGGGCTAGCGTCGGTGAGCAGTTCTTC. Translated, it gives CASRASVGEQFF.